The 15 T cell receptor beta chains below come from one sample, sequenced in a study of cytomegalovirus exposure and HLA in healthy donors. PCR used 60 Vbeta primers and 13 Jbeta primers. Sequenced by immunoSEQ multiplex PCR; TCRdb stores in-frame clones only, minus some. The sample comprises around 84,000 clones, approximately 79% of which are singletons, and about an eighth rests with the top ten. The specimen sequenced was PBMCs. The receptors originated from a human donor in good health.

The rearrangement joins TRBV1 to TRBJ2-5; the listed D gene, TRBD1, was not tested against the DNA. TRBV1 is termed a pseudogene. The CDR3 length is 17 residues. CDR3 coding DNA: TGCACCAGCAGCCACTTCTGTTCCGGGACAGGGCGAGAGACCCAGTACTTC. Amino acids: CTSSHFCSGTGRETQYF.

J is TRBJ2-3 and V is TRBV7-2; 8 bases line up with TRBD2. This CDR3 contains 16 residues. The germline V gene encodes CDR1 SGHTA and CDR2 FQGNSA. J lost 4 bases, V lost 2 bases, and 8 bases had no gene match. The CDR3 nucleotides are TGTGCCAGCAGCTTATCTCCGGGGGGGCTAGCAGATACGCAGTATTTT. Its translation: CASSLSPGGLADTQYF.

The gene calls are TRBV6-6 and TRBJ2-3; 7 bases are shared with TRBD1. The CDR3 has 13 residues. J gave up 3 bases and V 6 bases, and 3 bases lay outside the gene matches. CDR1 is MNHNY, CDR2 SVGAGI, per germline (reference sequence). The CDR3 bases are TGTGCCAGCAGAGACAGGGAAACAGATACGCAGTATTTT. Residues: CASRDRETDTQYF.

J is TRBJ2-7 and V is TRBV18, with 8 bases identical to TRBD1. CDR3 length: 15 residues. Germline trimming cut 1 base from V and 5 bases from J; bases unmatched to any gene: 7. Germline-derived CDR1 and CDR2 are KGHSH and LQKENI. Here the CDR3 reads CASSPRQGAVDEQYF. CDR3 nucleotides: TGTGCCAGCTCACCACGGCAGGGGGCGGTCGACGAGCAGTACTTC.

This chain links TRBV19 with TRBJ1-5; tentative D call: TRBD1 (5 bases). CDR3 length equals 15 residues. Germline assignment: CDR1 LNHDA and CDR2 SQIVND (reference sequence). Trimming left V 3 bases short and J 6 bases short, with 15 bases between. CDR3: CASSMPTGTGQPQHF. CDR3 nucleotides: TGTGCCAGTAGTATGCCAACAGGAACTGGTCAGCCCCAGCATTTT.

In this sample, this clone turned up once. J is TRBJ2-5 and V is TRBV27, with a weak D call TRBD2 (7 bases). Trimming took 0 bases from V and 4 from J, leaving 15 bases between them. Germline CDR1 and CDR2: MNHEY and SMNVEV (reference sequence). This CDR3 is 16 amino acids long. The CDR3 is CASSLSMGGGGETQYF. The CDR3 nucleotides are TGTGCCAGCAGTTTATCGATGGGGGGGGGCGGAGAGACCCAGTACTTC.

To note about this clone: An end of the junction differs from the germline gene, which may be a read error. The chain links TRBV14 to TRBJ1-6; D gene unclear. The length of the CDR3 is 12 residues. The V gene's germline CDR1 is SGHDN and CDR2 FVKESK. CDR3 residues: CASSQSSSPLNF. DNA of the CDR3: TGTGCCAGCAGCCAGTCGAGTTCACCCCTCAACTTT.

The chain couples TRBV10-1 to TRBJ1-5, with D tentatively TRBD1 (5 bases). Germline V gene sequence: CDR1 WNHNN, CDR2 SYGVQD (reference sequence). V lost 0 bases, J lost 9 bases, and 12 bases lay in between. The CDR3 is 14 residues long. DNA of the CDR3: TGCGCCAGCAGTGAGTCAGGGGCGTCGGGGCCCCAGCATTTT. Translation gives CASSESGASGPQHF.

The chain combines TRBV11-2 with TRBJ2-7; D possibly corresponds to TRBD1 (6 bases). V lost 2 bases, J lost 2 bases, and 13 bases lay in between. There are 15 residues in the CDR3. Germline assignment: CDR1 SGHAT and CDR2 FQNNGV. The CDR3 loop is CASSLTAGDPYEQYF. In nucleotides, the CDR3 is TGTGCCAGCAGCTTAACGGCAGGGGATCCCTACGAGCAGTACTTC.

This clone appeared a few times. The chain is built from TRBV6-4 and TRBJ1-1, with TRBD1 as a possible D gene (5 bases). Deletions cut 5 bases from V and 4 bases from J, with 14 bases between. The V gene's germline CDR1 is MRHNA and CDR2 SNTAGT. This CDR3 region has 14 residues. In DNA form, the CDR3 reads TGTGCCAGCAGTTACGACGGGGGGGTCACTGAAGCTTTCTTT. This gives the protein CASSYDGGVTEAFF.

The CDR3 reads CASSANSDSANSPLHF. The CDR3 DNA sequence: TGTGCCAGCAGCGCCAACTCGGACAGCGCTAATTCACCCCTCCACTTT. J is TRBJ1-6 and V is TRBV7-6; TRBD1 is a possible D gene (6 bases). CDR1 SGHVS and CDR2 FNYEAQ come from the germline V gene. The CDR3 covers 16 residues. Trimming left V 5 bases short and J 6 bases short, with 17 bases between.

The J gene is TRBJ1-1, the V gene TRBV2, with TRBD1 matching over 9 bases. The CDR3 is 16 residues long. In germline, CDR1 is SNHLY, CDR2 FYNNEI. With V trimmed by 3 bases and J by 3 bases, 8 bases remained unmatched. The CDR3 DNA reads as TGTGCCAGCAGTGATATGGGACAGGGCTTCGACACTGAAGCTTTCTTT. The encoded protein is CASSDMGQGFDTEAFF.

This chain connects TRBV9 to TRBJ1-1; 8 nucleotides match TRBD1. The CDR3 totals 15 residues. Germline V gene sequence: CDR1 SGDLS, CDR2 YYNGEE. V lost 3 bases to trimming and J lost 1 base; unmatched junction nucleotides: 5. CDR3 residues: CASSARTGTNTEAFF. The CDR3 bases are TGTGCCAGCAGCGCCCGGACAGGGACGAACACTGAAGCTTTCTTT.

The chain has TRBV6-5 and TRBJ2-1, with 8 bases fitting TRBD2. This CDR3 spans 14 amino acids. Germline loops: CDR1 MNHEY, CDR2 SVGAGI. V lost 5 bases to trimming and J lost 8 bases; unmatched junction nucleotides: 8. As DNA, the CDR3 is TGTGCCAGCAGTCTCCGTGGCGGGGGGTATGAGCAGTTCTTC. Protein: CASSLRGGGYEQFF.

The chain employs TRBV7-8 and TRBJ1-3; D perhaps matches TRBD1 (5 bases). The length of the CDR3 is 16 residues. With 1 base removed from V and 2 bases from J, the gap between germline ends came to 12 bases. Per the germline V gene, CDR1 is SGHVS and CDR2 is FQNEAQ. CDR3: CASSLGGEGTGNTIYF. CDR3 sequence (DNA): TGTGCCAGCAGCTTAGGGGGGGAGGGGACTGGAAACACCATATATTTT.